This TCR beta chain was recorded in a study of T cell therapy after organ transplantation (dated by TCRdb to between 2018 and 2021). Background for the entire study: Therapy products were autologous CMV-specific T cells expanded in vitro for around 14 days with a peptide pool of 30 HLA class I and II CMV epitopes. The study was a follow-up TRBV repertoire analysis of an open-label phase I trial of autologous CMV-specific adoptive T cell therapy in solid-organ transplant recipients. Of the ten or so patients, only 7 or 8 had long-term post-therapy samples available. Of the roughly ten patients, eight were classified as clinical responders and two as nonresponders. Patients were given up to 6 doses of T cells at 2-week intervals and were followed for 25 to 35 weeks after finishing therapy. A median of 1.92 x 10^8 CMV-specific T cells was administered to patients across 2 to 6 intravenous infusions. Short-term post-therapy blood samples were collected 4 to 8 weeks after completion of therapy. What the authors observed across the whole study: Before therapy, nonresponders had marked clonal expansions, and their repertoires changed minimally after therapy. Reconstitution after therapy appeared to include not only transferred clonotypes but also endogenous clonotypes that had not been detected in the therapy products. Assessment of confounders such as concurrent antirejection and antiviral medications was prevented by the small cohort. Few detected expansions in nonresponders may reflect reduced sample coverage from poor CD8+ T cell yield. Fold change in CD8 clonality after therapy was inversely correlated with pretherapy clonality, suggesting that less biased repertoires were more receptive to remodeling.

For CDR1 and CDR2, the germline V gene (reference sequence) lists WNHNN and SYGVQD. V was cut back by 7 bases and J by 3 bases, leaving a gap of 12 bases between them. Measured from the cysteine to the phenylalanine, the CDR3 is 14 residues long. Only the CDR3 DNA stays, 42 bases, in frame from base 1. TRB CDR3 regions were amplified from genomic DNA with the immunoSEQ two-step, bias-controlled multiplex PCR assay. CDR3 libraries were sequenced on an Illumina NextSeq 500. The authors processed their data as follows. The immunoSEQ Analyzer platform was used for the initial alignment and bioinformatics, which included bias normalization against synthetic CDR3 analogs. V, D and J genes were annotated according to IMGT database definitions. VDJtools version 1.1.10 and the R package tcR version 2.2.1.11 were used with default settings for further TRBV analyses. GLIPH analysis was performed with version 1.0 using default settings. To test for significant clonotype frequency changes in CDR3 sequences with at least 5 reads, a 2-sided binomial test with Benjamini-Hochberg correction (alpha = 0.01) was used. Here the immuneACCESS table is served through TCRdb, limited to in-frame sequences with V and J called. Missing clones are a known gap in these copies; in checked studies unresolved V genes cover under half, and the rest lacks a known reason. V, J and clone size reflect that table, while D and trimming were determined from the DNA. The sample data list 15,000 to 20,000 clones, and roughly four fifths of these were observed just once. 7% to 10% of the sample is taken by the ten largest.

A remark on this clone: The antigen it binds to is not known. Base qualities are not provided; no much larger clone lies one nucleotide away.

Interpreted using the paper, the time point label stands for: 4-8 weeks after completion of therapy. The patients had received solid-organ transplants and had drug-resistant/recurrent cytomegalovirus. Some ten trial participants were chosen for repertoire analysis on the basis of the availability of post-therapy peripheral blood mononuclear cells. Viable CD3+CD8+CD4- lymphocytes were isolated from PBMCs by sorting on a BD FACSAria III. Genomic DNA was extracted from sorted cells with the Qiagen DNeasy Kit. The sequencing used CD8+ T cells from blood, collected after autologous CMV-specific T cell therapy. The chain links TRBV10-1 with TRBJ2-2; the D gene assignment is ambiguous. The sequence was obtained from a human patient who had received a solid organ transplant and had CMV disease. In transplant recipients, some T cells may be of donor rather than host origin. The DNA sequence is given as TGCGCCAGCACCTCATTACGGGACACCGGGGAGCTGTTTTTT. This gives the protein CASTSLRDTGELFF.